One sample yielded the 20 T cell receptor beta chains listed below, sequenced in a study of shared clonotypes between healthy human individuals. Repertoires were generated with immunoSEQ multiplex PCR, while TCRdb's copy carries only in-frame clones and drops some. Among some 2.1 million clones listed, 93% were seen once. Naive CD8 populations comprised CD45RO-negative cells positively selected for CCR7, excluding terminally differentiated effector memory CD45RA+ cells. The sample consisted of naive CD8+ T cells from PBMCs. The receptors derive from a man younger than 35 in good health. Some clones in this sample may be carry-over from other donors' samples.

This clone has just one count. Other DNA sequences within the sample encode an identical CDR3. The CDR3 DNA reads as TGTGCCAGCTCACCACCCCGCTTAGCGGGGACCACAGATACGCAGTATTTT. It encodes CASSPPRLAGTTDTQYF. The rearrangement joins TRBV18 to TRBJ2-3; TRBD2 matches at 8 bases. The CDR3 extends over 17 amino acids. V was pared by 0 bases and J by 2 bases, with 7 bases of the junction left unmatched. Germline V gene data show CDR1 as KGHSH and CDR2 as LQKENI.

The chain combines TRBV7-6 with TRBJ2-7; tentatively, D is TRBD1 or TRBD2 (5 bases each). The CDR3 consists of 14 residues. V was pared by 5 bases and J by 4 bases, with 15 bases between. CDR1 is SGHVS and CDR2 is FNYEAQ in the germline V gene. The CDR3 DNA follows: TGTGCCAGCAGCACCTCGGGGCGCAATTACGAGCAGTACTTC. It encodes CASSTSGRNYEQYF.

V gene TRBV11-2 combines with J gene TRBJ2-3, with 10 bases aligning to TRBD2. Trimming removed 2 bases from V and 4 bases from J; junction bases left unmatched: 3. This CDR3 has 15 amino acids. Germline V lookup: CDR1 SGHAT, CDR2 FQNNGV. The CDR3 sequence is CASSLLAGGSDTQYF. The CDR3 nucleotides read TGTGCCAGCAGCTTATTAGCGGGAGGCTCAGATACGCAGTATTTT.

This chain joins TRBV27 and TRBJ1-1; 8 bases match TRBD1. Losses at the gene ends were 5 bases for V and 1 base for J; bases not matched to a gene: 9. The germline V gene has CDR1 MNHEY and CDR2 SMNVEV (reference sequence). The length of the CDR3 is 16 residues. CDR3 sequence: CASSPRTGYENTEAFF. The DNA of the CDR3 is TGTGCCAGCAGTCCAAGGACAGGGTACGAGAACACTGAAGCTTTCTTT.

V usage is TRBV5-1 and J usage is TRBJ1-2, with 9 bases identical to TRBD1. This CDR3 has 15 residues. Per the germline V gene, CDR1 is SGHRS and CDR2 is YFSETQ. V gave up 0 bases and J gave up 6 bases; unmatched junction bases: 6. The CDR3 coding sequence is TGCGCCAGCAGCTTGGGACAGGGGGTTGAAGATGGCTACACCTTC. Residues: CASSLGQGVEDGYTF.

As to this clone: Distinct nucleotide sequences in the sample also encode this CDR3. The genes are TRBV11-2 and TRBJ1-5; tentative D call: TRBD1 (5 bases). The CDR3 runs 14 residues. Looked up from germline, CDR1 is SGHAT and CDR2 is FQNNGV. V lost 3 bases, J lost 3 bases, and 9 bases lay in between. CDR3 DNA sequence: TGTGCCAGCAGCTTCCAGGGCTACAATCAGCCCCAGCATTTT. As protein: CASSFQGYNQPQHF.

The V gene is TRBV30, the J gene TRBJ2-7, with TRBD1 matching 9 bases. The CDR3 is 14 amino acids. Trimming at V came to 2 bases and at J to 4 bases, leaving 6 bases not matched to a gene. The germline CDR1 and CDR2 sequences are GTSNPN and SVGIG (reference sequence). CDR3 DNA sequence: TGTGCCTGGAGTTTTGGGACAGGGTCTTACGAGCAGTACTTC. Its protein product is CAWSFGTGSYEQYF.

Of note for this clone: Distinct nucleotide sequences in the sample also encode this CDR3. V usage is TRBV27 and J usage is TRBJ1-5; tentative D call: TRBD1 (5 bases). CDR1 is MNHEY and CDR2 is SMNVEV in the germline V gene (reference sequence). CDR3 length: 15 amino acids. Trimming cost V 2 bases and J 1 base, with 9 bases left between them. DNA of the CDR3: TGTGCCAGCAGTTTAGGGTGGGGCAGCAATCAGCCCCAGCATTTT. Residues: CASSLGWGSNQPQHF.

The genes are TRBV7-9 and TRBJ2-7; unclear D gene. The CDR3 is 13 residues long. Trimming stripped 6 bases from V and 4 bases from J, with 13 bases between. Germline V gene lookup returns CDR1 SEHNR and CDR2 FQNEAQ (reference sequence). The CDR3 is CASRTSEGYEQYF. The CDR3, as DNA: TGTGCCAGCAGAACCTCTGAAGGGTACGAGCAGTACTTC.

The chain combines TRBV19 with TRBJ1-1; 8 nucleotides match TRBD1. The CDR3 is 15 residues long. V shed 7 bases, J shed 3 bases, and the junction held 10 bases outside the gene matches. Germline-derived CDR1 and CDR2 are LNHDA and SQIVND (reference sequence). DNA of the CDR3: TGTGCCAGTAATCTGGGCAGGGGGCTACACACTGAAGCTTTCTTT. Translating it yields CASNLGRGLHTEAFF.

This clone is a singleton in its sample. The CDR3 is CASSVSGPYNEQFF. In nucleotides, the CDR3 is TGTGCCAGCAGTGTCTCGGGTCCCTACAATGAGCAGTTCTTC. The genes are TRBV25-1 and TRBJ2-1; D not certain. The CDR3 extends over 14 amino acids. CDR1 and CDR2 from the germline V gene are MGHDK and SYGVNS. Trimming stripped 4 bases from V and 2 bases from J, with 9 bases between.

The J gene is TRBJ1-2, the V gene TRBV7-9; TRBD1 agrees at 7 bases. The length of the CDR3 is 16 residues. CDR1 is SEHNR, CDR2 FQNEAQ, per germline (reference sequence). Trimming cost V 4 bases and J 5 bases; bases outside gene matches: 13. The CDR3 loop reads CASSWILQQGWYGYTF. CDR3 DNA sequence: TGTGCCAGCAGCTGGATTCTCCAACAGGGGTGGTATGGCTACACCTTC.

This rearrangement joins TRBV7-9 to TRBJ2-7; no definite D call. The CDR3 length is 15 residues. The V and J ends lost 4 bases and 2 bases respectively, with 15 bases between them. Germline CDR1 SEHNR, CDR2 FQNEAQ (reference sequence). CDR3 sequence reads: CASSSYRSPTYEQYF. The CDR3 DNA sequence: TGTGCCAGCAGCTCCTACAGAAGCCCTACCTACGAGCAGTACTTC.

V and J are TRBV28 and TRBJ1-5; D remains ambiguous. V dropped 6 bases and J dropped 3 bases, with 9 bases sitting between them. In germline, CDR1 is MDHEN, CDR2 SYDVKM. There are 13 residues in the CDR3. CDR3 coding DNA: TGTGCCAGCAGCGAGGTCCCCAATCAGCCCCAGCATTTT. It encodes CASSEVPNQPQHF.

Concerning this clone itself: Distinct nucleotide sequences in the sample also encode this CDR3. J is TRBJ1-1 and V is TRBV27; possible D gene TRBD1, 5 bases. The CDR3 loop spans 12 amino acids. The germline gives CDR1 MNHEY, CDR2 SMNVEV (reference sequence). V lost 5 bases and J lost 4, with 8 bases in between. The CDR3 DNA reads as TGTGCCAGCAGTCGCGGGGGCACTGAAGCTTTCTTT. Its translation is CASSRGGTEAFF.

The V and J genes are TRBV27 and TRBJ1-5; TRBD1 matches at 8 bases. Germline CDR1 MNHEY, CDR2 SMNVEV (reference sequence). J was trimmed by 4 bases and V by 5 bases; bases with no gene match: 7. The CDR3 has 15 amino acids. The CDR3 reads CASSLRTGPNQPQHF. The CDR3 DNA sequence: TGTGCCAGCAGTCTTCGGACAGGGCCTAATCAGCCCCAGCATTTT.

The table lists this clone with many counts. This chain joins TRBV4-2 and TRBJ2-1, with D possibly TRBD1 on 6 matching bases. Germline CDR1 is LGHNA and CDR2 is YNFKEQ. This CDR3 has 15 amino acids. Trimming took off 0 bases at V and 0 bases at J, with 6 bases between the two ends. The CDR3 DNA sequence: TGTGCCAGCAGCCAAGAGGACAGCTCCTACAATGAGCAGTTCTTC. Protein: CASSQEDSSYNEQFF.

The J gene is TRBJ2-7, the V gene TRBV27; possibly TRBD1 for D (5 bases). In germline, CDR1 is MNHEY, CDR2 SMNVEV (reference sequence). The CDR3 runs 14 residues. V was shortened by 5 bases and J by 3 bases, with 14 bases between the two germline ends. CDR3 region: CASSLTLDNYEQYF. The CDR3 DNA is TGTGCCAGCAGTCTGACCTTGGACAACTACGAGCAGTACTTC.

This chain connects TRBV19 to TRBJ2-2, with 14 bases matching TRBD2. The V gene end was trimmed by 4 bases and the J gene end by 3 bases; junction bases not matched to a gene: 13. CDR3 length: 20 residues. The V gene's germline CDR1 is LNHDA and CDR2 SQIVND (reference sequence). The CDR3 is CASSTGLAGVSSKDTGELFF. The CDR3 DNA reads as TGTGCCAGTAGTACGGGACTAGCGGGAGTGTCGTCCAAGGACACCGGGGAGCTGTTTTTT.

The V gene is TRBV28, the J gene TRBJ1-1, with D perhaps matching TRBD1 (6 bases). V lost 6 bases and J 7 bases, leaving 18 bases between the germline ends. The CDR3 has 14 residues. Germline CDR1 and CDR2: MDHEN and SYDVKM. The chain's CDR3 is CASRANRVPNEAFF. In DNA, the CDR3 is TGTGCCAGCAGGGCTAACAGGGTCCCCAATGAAGCTTTCTTT.